These T cell receptor beta chains were read from a single sample in a study of T cell changes during pregnancy in multiple sclerosis. Method: immunoSEQ multiplex PCR; TCRdb's copy keeps in-frame clones and lacks some. The profile covers around 36,000 clones, with around 90% appearing a single time and 10% to 15% taken by the ten largest. The sample in question was CD8+ T cells from peripheral blood mononuclear cells, obtained in the first trimester of pregnancy. These receptor sequences come from a female donor with multiple sclerosis, enrolled in a pregnancy study. Both conserved end residues are part of each CDR3. D genes are given only for firm matches. Part of the rows lack a size; the others show once, few, many or a class for expanded clones.

j_call v_call d_call clone_size cdr3_aa cdr3_nt
TRBJ1-1 TRBV5-1 TRBD1 few CASSLTGGLKWTEAFF TGCGCCAGCAGCTTGACAGGGGGCCTTAAGTGGACTGAAGCTTTCTTT
TRBJ1-6 TRBV6-1 - - CASSEADMGNSPLHF TGTGCCAGCAGTGAAGCGGACATGGGTAATTCACCCCTCCACTTT
TRBJ1-4 TRBV6-5 TRBD1 - CASRRQGSANEKLFF TGTGCCAGCAGACGACAGGGCTCGGCTAATGAAAAACTGTTTTTT
TRBJ1-1 TRBV12-2 - - CASRLAIFGQVCDTEAFF TGTGCAAGTCGCTTAGCAATTTTCGGACAGGTCTGCGACACTGAAGCTTTCTTT
TRBJ1-3 TRBV7-2 - - CASSLVGRGNTIYF TGTGCCAGCAGCTTAGTCGGGAGGGGAAACACCATATATTTT
TRBJ1-1 TRBV27 - - CASRVHPNTEAFF TGTGCCAGCAGAGTACACCCGAACACTGAAGCTTTCTTT
TRBJ2-7 TRBV6-1 TRBD2 - CASSDSGGPYEQYF TGTGCCAGCAGTGATAGCGGGGGGCCATACGAGCAGTACTTC
TRBJ2-1 TRBV2 TRBD2 - CASIAWLADYSYNEQFF TGTGCCAGCATAGCATGGCTAGCGGACTACTCCTACAATGAGCAGTTCTTC
TRBJ2-1 TRBV6-5 - - CASGFQGYEQFF TGTGCCAGCGGCTTTCAGGGCTATGAGCAGTTCTTC
TRBJ2-3 TRBV11-2 - - CASSFRPDTQYF TGTGCCAGCAGCTTTCGTCCGGATACGCAGTATTTT
TRBJ2-2 TRBV4-1 TRBD2 - CASSQVPPGGVTGELFF TGCGCCAGCAGCCAAGTCCCGCCCGGGGGGGTCACCGGGGAGCTGTTTTTT
TRBJ1-1 TRBV19 - - CASSILQMNTEAFF TGTGCCAGTAGTATATTACAGATGAACACTGAAGCTTTCTTT
TRBJ1-1 TRBV6-4 TRBD1 once CASSAEGQGPITEAFF TGTGCCAGCAGTGCCGAGGGACAGGGACCAATTACTGAAGCTTTCTTT
TRBJ2-7 TRBV4-1 TRBD2 - CASSKGAGGYEQYF TGCGCCAGCAGCAAAGGGGCGGGAGGCTACGAGCAGTACTTC
TRBJ1-3 TRBV5-4 - - CASSSDSSGNTIYF TGTGCCAGCAGCTCCGACAGCTCTGGAAACACCATATATTTT
TRBJ2-3 TRBV5-8 TRBD1 - CASSSTGGDTDTQYF TGTGCCAGCAGCTCAACAGGGGGAGACACAGATACGCAGTATTTT
TRBJ1-5 TRBV5-1 - - CASSPGDAGGQPQHF TGCGCCAGCAGCCCAGGGGACGCGGGAGGTCAGCCCCAGCATTTT
TRBJ1-1 TRBV19 - - CASSIGQVEAFF TGTGCCAGTAGTATAGGGCAGGTTGAAGCTTTCTTT
TRBJ1-1 TRBV9 TRBD1 - CASSSNRGQGSANTEAFF TGTGCCAGCAGCTCCAACAGGGGACAGGGTTCAGCGAACACTGAAGCTTTCTTT
TRBJ2-1 TRBV5-6 TRBD1 - CASSLGTGNHEQFF TGTGCCAGCAGCTTGGGGACAGGGAATCATGAGCAGTTCTTC
TRBJ1-5 TRBV5-6 - once CASSLHSNQPQHF TGTGCCAGCAGCTTGCATAGCAATCAGCCCCAGCATTTT
TRBJ2-2 TRBV27 TRBD1 - CASSFETGTGELFF TGTGCCAGCAGTTTCGAGACAGGGACCGGGGAGCTGTTTTTT
TRBJ1-1 TRBV7-9 - - CASLYVGGLNTEAFF TGTGCCAGCCTATACGTGGGGGGTTTGAACACTGAAGCTTTCTTT
TRBJ2-7 TRBV13 - - CASSRFRTYEQYF TGTGCCAGCAGCCGCTTCAGGACCTACGAGCAGTACTTC
TRBJ2-1 TRBV6-6 TRBD2 - CASSLTSGGNNEQFF TGTGCCAGCAGTCTAACTAGCGGGGGGAACAATGAGCAGTTCTTC
TRBJ1-5 TRBV5-6 - - CASSLGATQPQHF TGTGCCAGCAGCTTGGGGGCGACTCAGCCCCAGCATTTT
TRBJ2-1 TRBV7-6 - - CASSLEGAGVNEQFF TGTGCCAGCAGCTTAGAAGGGGCAGGGGTCAATGAGCAGTTCTTC
TRBJ1-5 TRBV27 - - CASSLGAGGNQPQHF TGTGCCAGCAGTTTAGGGGCAGGGGGCAATCAGCCCCAGCATTTT
TRBJ2-1 TRBV7-8 TRBD2 - CASSPGLAGSYEQFF TGTGCCAGCAGCCCAGGACTAGCGGGATCATATGAGCAGTTCTTC
TRBJ2-7 TRBV9 TRBD1 - CASSVQGAALVDEQYF TGTGCCAGCAGCGTTCAGGGGGCGGCTTTGGTAGACGAGCAGTACTTC
TRBJ1-1 TRBV9 - - CASSPPEDTEAFF TGTGCCAGCAGCCCCCCAGAGGACACTGAAGCTTTCTTT
TRBJ2-7 TRBV27 - - CASSLGGAHEQYF TGTGCCAGCAGTTTAGGGGGGGCCCACGAGCAGTACTTC
TRBJ1-2 TRBV4-2 TRBD1 - CASSQEGVGTGIETVGRNYGYTF TGTGCCAGCAGCCAAGAAGGCGTTGGGACAGGGATTGAGACGGTTGGACGAAACTATGGCTACACCTTC
TRBJ2-3 TRBV30 TRBD2 - CACLAGWADTQYF TGTGCCTGTTTAGCGGGGTGGGCAGATACGCAGTATTTT
TRBJ2-2 TRBV4-2 TRBD1 - CASSQSGTGVIGELFF TGTGCCAGCAGCCAGTCCGGGACAGGGGTTATCGGGGAGCTGTTTTTT
TRBJ1-1 TRBV9 - - CASSDVGPDMNTEAFF TGTGCCAGCAGCGACGTGGGGCCCGATATGAACACTGAAGCTTTCTTT
TRBJ2-7 TRBV13 - - CASRPGTSAYEQYF TGTGCCAGCAGGCCCGGGACATCAGCCTACGAGCAGTACTTC
TRBJ1-1 TRBV9 - - CASSVGGGGTEAFF TGTGCCAGCAGCGTAGGTGGTGGCGGTACGGAAGCTTTCTTT
TRBJ2-7 TRBV4-1 - - CASSQDFTQPGNEQYF TGCGCCAGCAGCCAAGACTTTACCCAGCCGGGGAACGAGCAGTACTTC
TRBJ2-3 TRBV9 TRBD1 - CASSLGTGTDTQYF TGTGCCAGCAGCCTTGGGACAGGCACAGATACGCAGTATTTT
TRBJ1-5 TRBV2 - - CASRGRFTGNQPQHF TGTGCCAGCAGGGGGCGGTTTACGGGCAATCAGCCCCAGCATTTT
TRBJ2-1 TRBV9 TRBD2 - CASSPGTTLNEQFF TGTGCCAGCAGTCCCGGGACTACCCTCAATGAGCAGTTCTTC
TRBJ2-7 TRBV5-1 - - CASAMTEGSIYEQYF TGCGCCAGCGCTATGACGGAGGGCTCCATATACGAGCAGTACTTC
TRBJ2-1 TRBV6-4 - - CASSPLAGAGYNEQFF TGTGCCAGCTCCCCCCTGGCGGGGGCGGGATACAATGAGCAGTTCTTC
TRBJ2-7 TRBV7-3 - once CASSFGGTYEQYF TGTGCCAGCAGTTTCGGAGGGACCTACGAGCAGTACTTC
TRBJ2-2 TRBV29-1 - - CSVDRGSGGELFF TGCAGCGTTGACCGGGGTTCGGGCGGGGAGCTGTTTTTT
TRBJ2-1 TRBV4-1 TRBD2 - CASSRRLAGANYNEQFF TGCGCCAGCAGCCGAAGACTAGCGGGGGCAAACTACAATGAGCAGTTCTTC
TRBJ1-2 TRBV13 - - CASSQLNLINYGYTF TGTGCCAGCAGCCAACTAAACCTTATAAACTATGGCTACACCTTC
TRBJ2-3 TRBV4-1 - - CASSQVAEDTQYF TGCGCCAGCAGCCAAGTGGCTGAAGATACGCAGTATTTT
TRBJ1-5 TRBV5-1 TRBD1 once CAKSQGNQPQHF TGCGCCAAATCACAGGGGAATCAGCCCCAGCATTTT
TRBJ1-4 TRBV5-1 TRBD1 - CASSLTGGANEKLFF TGCGCCAGCAGCTTGACAGGGGGTGCTAATGAAAAACTGTTTTTT
TRBJ2-7 TRBV27 - - CASSLAGRPYEQYF TGTGCCAGCAGTCTTGCGGGGAGACCCTACGAGCAGTACTTC